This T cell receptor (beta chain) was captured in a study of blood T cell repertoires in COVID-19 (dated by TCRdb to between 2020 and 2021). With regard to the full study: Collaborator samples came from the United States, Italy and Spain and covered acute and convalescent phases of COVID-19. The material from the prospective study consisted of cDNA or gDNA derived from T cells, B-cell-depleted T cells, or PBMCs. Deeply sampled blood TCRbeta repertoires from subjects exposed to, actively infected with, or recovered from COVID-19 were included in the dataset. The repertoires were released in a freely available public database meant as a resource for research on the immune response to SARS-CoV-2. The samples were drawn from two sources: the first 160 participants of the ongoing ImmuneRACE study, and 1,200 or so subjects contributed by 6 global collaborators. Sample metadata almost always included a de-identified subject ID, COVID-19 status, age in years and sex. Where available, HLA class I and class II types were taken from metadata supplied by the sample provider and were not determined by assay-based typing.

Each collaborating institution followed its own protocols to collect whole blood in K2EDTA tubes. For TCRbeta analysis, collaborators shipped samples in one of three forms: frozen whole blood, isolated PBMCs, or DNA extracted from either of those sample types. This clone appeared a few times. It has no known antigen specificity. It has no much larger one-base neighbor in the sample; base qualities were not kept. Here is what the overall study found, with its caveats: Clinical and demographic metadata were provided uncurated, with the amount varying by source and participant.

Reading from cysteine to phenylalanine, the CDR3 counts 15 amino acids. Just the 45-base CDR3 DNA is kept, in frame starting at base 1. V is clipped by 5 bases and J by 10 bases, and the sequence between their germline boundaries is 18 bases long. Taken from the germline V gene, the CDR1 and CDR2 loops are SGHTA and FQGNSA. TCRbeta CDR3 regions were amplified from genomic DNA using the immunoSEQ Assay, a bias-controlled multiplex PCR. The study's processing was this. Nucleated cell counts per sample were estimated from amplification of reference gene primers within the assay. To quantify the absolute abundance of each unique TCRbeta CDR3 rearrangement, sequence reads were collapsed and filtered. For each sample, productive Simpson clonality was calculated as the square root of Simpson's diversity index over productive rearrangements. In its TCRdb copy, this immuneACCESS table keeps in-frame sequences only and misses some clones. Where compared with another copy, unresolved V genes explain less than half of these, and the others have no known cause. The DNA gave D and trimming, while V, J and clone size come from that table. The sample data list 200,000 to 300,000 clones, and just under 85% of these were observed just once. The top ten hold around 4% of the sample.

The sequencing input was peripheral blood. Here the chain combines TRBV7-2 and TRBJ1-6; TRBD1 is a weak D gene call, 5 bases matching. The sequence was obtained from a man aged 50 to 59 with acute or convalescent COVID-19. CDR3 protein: CASSLVGQGGSPLHF. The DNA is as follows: TGTGCCAGCAGCCTGGTAGGGCAGGGAGGGTCACCCCTCCACTTT.